Many counts were recorded for the clone carrying this TCR beta chain. Its matching antigen is unknown. The sequence runs out 3 residues before the end of the CDR3; the remainder is reconstructed from the germline J gene. This sample was taken from a study of T cell clonality in common variable immunodeficiency. Heparinized whole blood, 5 to 8 ml, came from each donor. Assay used: immunoSEQ multiplex PCR; TCRdb lists only in-frame clones, some missing. There are over 30,000 clones in the sample, none observed a single time. The CDR3 totals 15 residues. CDR1 and CDR2 (germline): KGHDR, SFDVKD. V shed 7 bases, J shed 1 base, and the junction held 7 bases outside the gene matches. The study, taken as a whole, reports: Authors noted CVID clonality's cause needs subpopulation repertoire sequencing. Compared with controls, CVID subjects had fewer shared TCRbeta clones. CVID subjects showed higher TCRbeta clonality than healthy controls.

The sequence was obtained from a person aged 18 to 70 in good health. What was sequenced was peripheral blood mononuclear cells. This sequence joins TRBV24-1 and TRBJ2-3, with 7 bases lining up with TRBD2. The covered CDR3 bases are TGTGCCACCAGCCGAAGCGGGATTCGCACAGATACG. Protein: CATSRSGIRTDT. The whole CDR3 reads CATSRSGIRTDTQYF.